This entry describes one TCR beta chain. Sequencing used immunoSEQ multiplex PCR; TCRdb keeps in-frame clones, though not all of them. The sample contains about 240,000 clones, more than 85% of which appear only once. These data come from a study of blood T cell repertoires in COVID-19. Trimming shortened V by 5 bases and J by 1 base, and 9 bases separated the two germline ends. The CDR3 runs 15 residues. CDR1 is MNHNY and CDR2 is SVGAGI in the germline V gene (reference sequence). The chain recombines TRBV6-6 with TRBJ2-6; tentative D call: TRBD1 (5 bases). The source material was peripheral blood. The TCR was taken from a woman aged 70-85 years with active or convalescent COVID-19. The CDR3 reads CASSLRGSGANVLTF. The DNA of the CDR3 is TGTGCCAGCAGTCTAAGGGGATCTGGGGCCAACGTCCTGACTTTC.